This entry is about one TCR beta chain. This clonotype was counted between two and nine times. It has no known antigen specificity. Per-base qualities were not stored, and no clone one base away is much larger. There are 11 amino acids in the CDR3, from cysteine to phenylalanine inclusive. The read is trimmed to its CDR3 DNA, 33 bases read in frame from base 1. The germline V gene provides CDR1 MGHRA and CDR2 YSYEKL. Trimming costs V 5 bases and J 9 bases, and their ends lie 10 bases apart. This entry comes from a study of blood T cells in healthy people across ages (dated by TCRdb to 2015 to 2017). General notes on the study: In model experiments, template switching captured roughly one uniquely barcoded TCR beta cDNA molecule for every two T cells. Two additional independent replicas of 1 million unique cDNA reads from the same blood draw were analyzed for two donors (one aged 18 to 29 and one aged 80 or older). Four age groups were formed from the donors: young (average roughly 16 years), middle-aged (approximately 40), aged (roughly 59) and long-lived (82). Age-related changes in TCR beta repertoire diversity were measured in the study by deep sequencing normalized with unique cDNA molecular identifiers.

The study at large found these results: The CMV infection status of donors was not known, potentially confounding age-related changes in expanded clonotypes. Total diversity estimates from one million sequenced T cells were considered lower bounds and underestimates. Because profiling used bulk unsorted PBMCs, naive and antigen-experienced compartments could not be compared conclusively. There was a strong correlation between observed TCR beta diversity and the percentage of naive T cells measured by flow cytometry. Compared with the aged group, more naive CD4+ T cells, fewer expanded clones and increased TCR diversity were shown by the long-lived group, suggesting age selection. Observed TCR beta diversity per million T cells fell roughly linearly with age, and a significant reduction was already apparent by age around 40.

Library construction relied on 5' RACE. Instrument used: Illumina HiSeq 2500. The second PCR ran for roughly 6 to 11 cycles and used a J-beta primer mix along with a sample-barcoded 5' primer. Each TCR beta cDNA molecule received a unique molecular identifier from a template-switch 5' adaptor carrying 12 random nucleotides. Each sample yielded at least 2.5 million CDR3-containing paired-end reads. First-strand cDNA synthesis was performed from all RNA using the Mint cDNA synthesis kit, with priming by a TRBC-specific oligonucleotide. Following uracil-DNA glycosylase treatment, all cDNA underwent a first 18-cycle PCR with the universal primers M1SS and BC2_uni_R. Per the original workflow: Each sample was normalized by randomly selecting 1 million high-quality reads, each carrying a distinct molecular identifier. Instead of being binned into consensus sequences, reads with shared molecular identifiers were discarded. MiTCR, set to a Q25 quality threshold and the strictest error-elimination algorithm, was used for CDR3 identification, clonotype clustering and error correction. Lower-bound total TCR beta diversity was estimated with a nonparametric unseen species model using Euler transformation. In-frame beta chains were kept once TCRdb had trimmed the public reads at Q25 with fastp and called clones with MiXCR. Rows with a matching CDR3 protein are joined into one entry that keeps the most common DNA and genes. In this record, the V and J calls reflect TCRdb's handling and not the investigators' own analysis. Across this sample there are 750,000 to 950,000 distinct CDR3 sequences, with under 30% seen only once. The ten largest clones capture about 3% of the sample.

The donors were roughly 40 Caucasian individuals from Russia, aged roughly 6 to 100 years, who were systemically healthy. Each donor gave ten milliliters of peripheral blood, collected into EDTA-treated Vacutainer tubes. Ficoll-Paque density-gradient centrifugation was used to isolate PBMCs, with at least 7 million obtained per sample. Trizol reagent was used to extract total RNA from PBMCs, with at least 6 micrograms per sample. For every donor, an aliquot of PBMCs went through flow cytometry to measure the percentages of naive CD45RAhigh/CD27high T cells. This sample also appeared in a second study, on T cells of mothers and their children. As that second paper reports: Nine systemically healthy Caucasian individuals, comprising three mothers and their six children, were included as donors. cDNA synthesis consumed the entire amount of extracted RNA, loaded at around 1.5 ug RNA in each 15 ul reaction. Sample barcodes and 2-4 random nucleotides were added via the M1S primer in the second PCR. Each mother yielded over 10 million TCR beta CDR3 reads and each child roughly 3.1 million reads. In both related and unrelated pairs, thymic selection shapes the output of TCR recombination in a similar way, with inherited differences having only a minor effect. Normalized repertoire overlap was always slightly but never significantly higher in related than unrelated mother-child pairs. With a sensitivity of approximately 100 clones per million clonotypes, no persistent microchimeric T cell clones were detected. The study used deep NGS to compare TCR beta repertoires of mothers and children, seeking features distinguishing related mother-child pairs from unrelated individuals. On average, the children were roughly 11 +/- 4 years old, while the mothers were approximately 40 +/- 4 years old. After adapter ligation was performed with NEBNext reagents, the libraries were sequenced on an Illumina HiSeq 2000 with 100+100 nt paired-end reads. To prevent cross-contamination, the mother and child libraries were prepared one month apart and sequenced in separate runs. For each donor, somewhere between roughly 450,000 and 2,100,000 distinct TCR beta clonotypes were identified. Naive TCR beta clonotypes were estimated from low-frequency clonotypes matched to each donor's FACS-determined naive share, without sorting.

This TCR came from a boy aged 5-17 years in good health. The chain employs TRBV4-1 and TRBJ2-5; a weak D assignment points to TRBD2 (5 bases agree). The sample was blood. The CDR3 has the sequence CASSKFGAQYF. At the DNA level, the sequence is TGCGCCAGCAGCAAGTTCGGGGCCCAGTACTTC.